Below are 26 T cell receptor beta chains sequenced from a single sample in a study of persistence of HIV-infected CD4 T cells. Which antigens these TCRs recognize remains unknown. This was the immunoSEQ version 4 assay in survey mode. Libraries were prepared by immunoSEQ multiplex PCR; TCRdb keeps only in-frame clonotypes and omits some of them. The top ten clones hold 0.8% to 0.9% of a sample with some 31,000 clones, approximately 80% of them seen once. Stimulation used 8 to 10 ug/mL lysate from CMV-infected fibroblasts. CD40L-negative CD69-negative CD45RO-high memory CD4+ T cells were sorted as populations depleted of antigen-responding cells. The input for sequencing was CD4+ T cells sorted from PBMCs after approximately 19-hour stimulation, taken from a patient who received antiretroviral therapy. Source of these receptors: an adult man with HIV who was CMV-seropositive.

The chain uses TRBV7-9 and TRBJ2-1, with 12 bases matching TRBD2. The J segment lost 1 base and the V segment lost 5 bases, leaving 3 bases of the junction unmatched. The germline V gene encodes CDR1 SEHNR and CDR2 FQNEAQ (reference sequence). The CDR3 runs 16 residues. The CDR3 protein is CASSRTSGGSYNEQFF. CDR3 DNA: TGTGCCAGCAGCAGAACTAGCGGGGGGTCCTACAATGAGCAGTTCTTC.

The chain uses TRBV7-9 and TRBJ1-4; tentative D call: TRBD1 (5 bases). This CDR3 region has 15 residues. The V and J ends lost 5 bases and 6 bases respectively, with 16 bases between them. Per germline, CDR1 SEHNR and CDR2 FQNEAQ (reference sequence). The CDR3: CASSPAGRKDEKLFF. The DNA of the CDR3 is TGTGCCAGCAGCCCCGCAGGGAGAAAGGATGAAAAACTGTTTTTT.

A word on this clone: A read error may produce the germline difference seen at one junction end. The CDR3 is CASSQGQNQGQFF. CDR3 DNA: TGTGCTAGCAGCCAGGGACAGAACCAAGGGCAGTTCTTC. The chain links TRBV7-7 to TRBJ2-1; TRBD1 aligns across 7 bases. The CDR3 has 13 residues. Germline values: CDR1 SSHAT, CDR2 FNYEAQ (reference sequence).

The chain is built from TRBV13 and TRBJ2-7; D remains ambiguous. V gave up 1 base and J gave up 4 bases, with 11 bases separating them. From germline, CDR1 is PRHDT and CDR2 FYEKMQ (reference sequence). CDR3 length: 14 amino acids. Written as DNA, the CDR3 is TGTGCCAGCAGCTTAGAAGGGTTAGGGTACGAGCAGTACTTC. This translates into CASSLEGLGYEQYF.

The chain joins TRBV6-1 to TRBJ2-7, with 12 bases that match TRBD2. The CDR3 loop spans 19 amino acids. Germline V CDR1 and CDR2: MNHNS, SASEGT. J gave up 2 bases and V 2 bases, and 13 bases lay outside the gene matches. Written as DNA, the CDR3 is TGTGCCAGCAGTGAACGACTAGCGGGGGACCCGATTCCTCCCTACGAGCAGTACTTC. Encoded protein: CASSERLAGDPIPPYEQYF.

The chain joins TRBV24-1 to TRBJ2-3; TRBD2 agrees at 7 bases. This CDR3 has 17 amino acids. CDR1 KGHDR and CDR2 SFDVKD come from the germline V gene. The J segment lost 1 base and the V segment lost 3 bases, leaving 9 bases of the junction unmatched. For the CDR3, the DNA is TGTGCCACCAGTGATCCTTCACCCAGCGGGGGCACAGATACGCAGTATTTT. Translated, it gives CATSDPSPSGGTDTQYF.

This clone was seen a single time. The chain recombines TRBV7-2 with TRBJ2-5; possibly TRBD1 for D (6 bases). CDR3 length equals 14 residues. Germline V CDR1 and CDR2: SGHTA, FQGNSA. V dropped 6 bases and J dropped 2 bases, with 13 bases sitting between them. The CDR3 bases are TGTGCCAGCAGGCGACGTAGGGGGCAAGAGACCCAGTACTTC. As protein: CASRRRRGQETQYF.

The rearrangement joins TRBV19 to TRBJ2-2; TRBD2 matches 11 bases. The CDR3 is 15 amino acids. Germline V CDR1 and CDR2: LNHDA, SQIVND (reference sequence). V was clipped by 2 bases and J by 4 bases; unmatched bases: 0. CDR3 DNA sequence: TGTGCCAGTAGTATACTAGCGGGGGGCACCGGGGAGCTGTTTTTT. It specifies CASSILAGGTGELFF.

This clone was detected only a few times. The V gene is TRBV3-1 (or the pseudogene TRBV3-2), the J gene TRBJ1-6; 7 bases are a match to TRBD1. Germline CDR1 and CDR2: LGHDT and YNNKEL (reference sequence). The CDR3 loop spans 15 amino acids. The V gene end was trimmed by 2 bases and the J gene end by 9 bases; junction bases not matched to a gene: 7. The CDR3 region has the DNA TGTGCCAGCAGCCAAACTCCGGGACAGAGTTCACCCCTCCACTTT. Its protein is CASSQTPGQSSPLHF.

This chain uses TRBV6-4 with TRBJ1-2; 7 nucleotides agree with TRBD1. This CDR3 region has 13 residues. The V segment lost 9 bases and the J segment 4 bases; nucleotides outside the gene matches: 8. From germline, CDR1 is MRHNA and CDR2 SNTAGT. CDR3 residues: CARSTGSGYGYTF. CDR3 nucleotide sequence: TGTGCCAGGTCGACAGGGTCGGGCTATGGCTACACCTTC.

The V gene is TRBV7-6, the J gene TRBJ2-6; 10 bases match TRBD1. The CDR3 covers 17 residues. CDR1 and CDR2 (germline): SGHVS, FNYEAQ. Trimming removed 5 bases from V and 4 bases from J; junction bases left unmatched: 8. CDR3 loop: CASSQRQGAIGANVLTF. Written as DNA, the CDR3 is TGTGCCAGCAGCCAAAGACAGGGGGCGATAGGGGCCAACGTCCTGACTTTC.

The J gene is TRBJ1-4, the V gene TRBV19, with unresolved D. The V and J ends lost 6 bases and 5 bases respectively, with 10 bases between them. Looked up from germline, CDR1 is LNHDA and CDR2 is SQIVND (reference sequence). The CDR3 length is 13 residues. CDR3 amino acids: CASRPRANEKLFF. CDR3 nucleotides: TGTGCCAGTAGGCCGCGGGCAAATGAAAAACTGTTTTTT.

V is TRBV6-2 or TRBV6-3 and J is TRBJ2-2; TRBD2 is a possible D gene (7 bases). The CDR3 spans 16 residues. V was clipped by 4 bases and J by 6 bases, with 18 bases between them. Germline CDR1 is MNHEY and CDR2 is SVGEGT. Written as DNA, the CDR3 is TGTGCCAGCAGTTTTGCGGGGGCGCTCGGCGCCGGGGAGCTGTTTTTT. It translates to CASSFAGALGAGELFF.

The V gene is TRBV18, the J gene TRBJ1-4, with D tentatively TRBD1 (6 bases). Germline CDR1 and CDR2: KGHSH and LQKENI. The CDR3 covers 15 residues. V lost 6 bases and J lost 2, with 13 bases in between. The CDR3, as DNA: TGTGCCAGCTCGTTGAGACAGGAGACTAATGAAAAACTGTTTTTT. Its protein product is CASSLRQETNEKLFF.

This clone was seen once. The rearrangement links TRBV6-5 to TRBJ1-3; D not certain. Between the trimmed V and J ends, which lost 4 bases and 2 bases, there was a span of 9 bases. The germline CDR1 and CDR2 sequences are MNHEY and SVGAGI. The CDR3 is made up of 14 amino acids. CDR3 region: CASSSTNPGNTIYF. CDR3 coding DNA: TGTGCCAGCAGTTCCACAAATCCTGGAAACACCATATATTTT.

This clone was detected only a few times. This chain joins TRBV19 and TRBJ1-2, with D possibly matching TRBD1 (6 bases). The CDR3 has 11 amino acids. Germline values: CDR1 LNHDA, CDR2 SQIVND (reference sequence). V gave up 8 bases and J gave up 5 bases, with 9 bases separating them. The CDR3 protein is CASQQGYGYTF. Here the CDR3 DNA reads TGTGCCAGTCAACAGGGTTATGGCTACACCTTC.

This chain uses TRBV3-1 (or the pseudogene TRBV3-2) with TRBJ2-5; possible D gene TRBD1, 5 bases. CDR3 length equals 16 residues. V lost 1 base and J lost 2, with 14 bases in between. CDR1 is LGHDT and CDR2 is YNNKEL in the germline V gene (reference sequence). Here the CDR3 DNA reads TGTGCCAGCAGCCAAGGGGGCAGCGCCTTTCAAGAGACCCAGTACTTC. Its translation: CASSQGGSAFQETQYF.

The CDR3 bases are TGTGCCAGCAGTGAAATTATAACATACGCTAACTATGGCTACACCTTC. This encodes CASSEIITYANYGYTF. The gene calls are TRBV6-1 and TRBJ1-2, with unresolved D. Trimming removed 2 bases at V and 0 bases at J, with 13 bases between. The CDR3 runs to 16 residues. Germline values: CDR1 MNHNS, CDR2 SASEGT.

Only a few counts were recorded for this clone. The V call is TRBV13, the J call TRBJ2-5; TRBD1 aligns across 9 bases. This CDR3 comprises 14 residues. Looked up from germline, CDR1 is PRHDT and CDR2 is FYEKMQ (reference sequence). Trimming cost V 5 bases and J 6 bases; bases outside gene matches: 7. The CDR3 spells CASSTGQGRKTQYF. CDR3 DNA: TGTGCCAGCAGCACCGGACAGGGGCGAAAGACCCAGTACTTC.

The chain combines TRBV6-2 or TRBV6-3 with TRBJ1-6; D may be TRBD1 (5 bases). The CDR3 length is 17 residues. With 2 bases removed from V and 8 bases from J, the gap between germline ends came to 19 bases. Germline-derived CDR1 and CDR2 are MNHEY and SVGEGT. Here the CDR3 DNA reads TGTGCCAGCAGTTACGACTCAGTTAAGGGGAGGGATTCACCCCTCCACTTT. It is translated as CASSYDSVKGRDSPLHF.

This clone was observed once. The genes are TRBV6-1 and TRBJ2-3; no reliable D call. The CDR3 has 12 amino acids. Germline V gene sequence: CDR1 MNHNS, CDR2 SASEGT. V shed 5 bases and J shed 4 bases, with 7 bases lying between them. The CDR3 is CASSYKADTQYF. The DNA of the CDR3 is TGTGCCAGCAGTTATAAGGCAGATACGCAGTATTTT.

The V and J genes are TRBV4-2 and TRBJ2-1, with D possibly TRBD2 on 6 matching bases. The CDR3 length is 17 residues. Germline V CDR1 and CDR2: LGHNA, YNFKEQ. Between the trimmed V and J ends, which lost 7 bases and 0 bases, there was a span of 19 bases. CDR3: CASMRSAGGGSYNEQFF. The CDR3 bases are TGTGCCAGCATGCGCTCAGCCGGGGGAGGCTCCTACAATGAGCAGTTCTTC.

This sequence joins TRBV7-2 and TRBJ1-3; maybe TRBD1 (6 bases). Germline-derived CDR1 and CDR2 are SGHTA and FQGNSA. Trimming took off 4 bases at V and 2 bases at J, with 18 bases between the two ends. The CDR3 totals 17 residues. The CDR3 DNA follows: TGTGCCAGCAGCTCCTCCTCGCTGGGGGCGACTGGAAACACCATATATTTT. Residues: CASSSSSLGATGNTIYF.

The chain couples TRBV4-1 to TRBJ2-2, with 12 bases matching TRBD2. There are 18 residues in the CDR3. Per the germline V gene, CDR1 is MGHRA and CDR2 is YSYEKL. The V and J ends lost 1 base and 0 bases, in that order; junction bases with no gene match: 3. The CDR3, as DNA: TGCGCCAGCAGCCAAGGAGCTAGCGGGGGGGCGAACACCGGGGAGCTGTTTTTT. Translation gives CASSQGASGGANTGELFF.

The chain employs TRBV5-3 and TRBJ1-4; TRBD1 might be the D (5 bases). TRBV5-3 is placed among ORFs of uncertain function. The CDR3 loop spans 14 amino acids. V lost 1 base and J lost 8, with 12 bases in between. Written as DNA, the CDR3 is TGTGCCAGAAGCTTGAAAGGGGTGCAGGAAAAACTGTTTTTT. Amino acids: CARSLKGVQEKLFF.

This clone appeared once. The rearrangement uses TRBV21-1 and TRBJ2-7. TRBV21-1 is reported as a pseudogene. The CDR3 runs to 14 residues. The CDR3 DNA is TGTGCCAGCAGCGATGTAGGGACGGCTATCGAACAGTACTTC. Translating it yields CASSDVGTAIEQYF.